Each of the 24 T cell receptor beta chains below was sequenced from the same sample in a study of OX40 agonist ivuxolimab in advanced cancers. Produced via immunoSEQ multiplex PCR; TCRdb's table is partial and in-frame only. The data show some 80,000 clones, roughly 90% seen once. Material: CD4+ or CD8+ T cells sorted from blood, obtained in a trial of the OX40 agonist ivuxolimab. The receptors shown here come from an adult with an advanced solid tumor such as melanoma, head and neck, liver or kidney cancer.

The V call is TRBV15, the J call TRBJ1-1; D uncertain. V was pared by 0 bases and J by 7 bases, with 9 bases between. This CDR3 has 13 amino acids. The germline V gene encodes CDR1 LNHNV and CDR2 YYDKDF (reference sequence). CDR3 coding DNA: TGTGCCACCAGCAGAGATAAAGCCCATGAAGCTTTCTTT. Translation: CATSRDKAHEAFF.

V usage is TRBV5-4 and J usage is TRBJ2-5; the D gene could be TRBD1 or TRBD2 (5 bases each). Trimming took off 4 bases at V and 5 bases at J, with 21 bases between the two ends. The CDR3 contains 16 residues. Germline V gene sequence: CDR1 SGHNT, CDR2 YYREEE (reference sequence). CDR3 region: CASSPTLGDPGETQYF. For the CDR3, the DNA is TGTGCCAGCAGCCCCACCCTGGGGGACCCGGGGGAGACCCAGTACTTC. The full variable domain, rest sourced from reference TRBV5-4 and TRBJ2-5, is ETGVTQSPTHLIKTRGQQVTLRCSSQSGHNTVSWYQQALGQGPQFIFQYYREEENGRGNFPPRFSGLQFPNYSSELNVNALELDDSALYLCASSPTLGDPGETQYFGPGTRLLVL.

This clone has just one count. This may arise from a read error, as a much more abundant clone is one base away. V is TRBV5-1 and J is TRBJ2-1; 7 bases align to TRBD1. Germline CDR1 SGHRS, CDR2 YFSETQ. The V gene end was trimmed by 4 bases and the J gene end by 4 bases; junction bases not matched to a gene: 2. The CDR3 is made up of 13 amino acids. The CDR3 spells CASSRDRYNEQFF. The CDR3 nucleotides read TGCGCCAGCAGCCGGGACAGATACAATGAGCAGTTCTTC. Based on the CDR3 plus reference TRBV5-1 and TRBJ2-1, the full variable domain is KAGVTQTPRYLIKTRGQQVTLSCSPISGHRSVSWYQQTPGQGLQFLFEYFSETQRNKGNFPGRFSGRQFSNSRSEMNVSTLELGDSALYLCASSRDRYNEQFFGPGTRLTVL.

V is TRBV6-5 and J is TRBJ2-3, with D uncertain. Per germline, CDR1 MNHEY and CDR2 SVGAGI. The germline V and J ends were trimmed by 10 bases and 9 bases, with 17 bases remaining between them. This CDR3 spans 12 amino acids. The CDR3 nucleotides read TGTGCCACCAAGGATTCAGGATACACGCAGTATTTT. Protein: CATKDSGYTQYF.

A remark on this clone: Germline and junction disagree at one end, which may indicate a read error. This rearrangement joins TRBV7-7 to TRBJ1-4; TRBD1 is a possible D gene (6 bases). Germline-derived CDR1 and CDR2 are SSHAT and FNYEAQ (reference sequence). The CDR3 length is 13 residues. Here the CDR3 reads CASSLDSNEKLFF. The DNA of the CDR3 is TGTGCTAGCAGCCTGGACAGCAATGAAAAACTGTTTTTT.

This chain connects TRBV6-1 to TRBJ1-2, with D perhaps matching TRBD1 (5 bases). Germline-derived CDR1 and CDR2 are MNHNS and SASEGT. The CDR3 sequence is 14 residues long. V gave up 7 bases and J gave up 6 bases, with 18 bases separating them. The DNA for the CDR3 is TGTGCCAGCACCAGATTCCGGGGCCTCCATGGCTACACCTTC. It specifies CASTRFRGLHGYTF.

Here the CDR3 DNA reads TGTGCCAGCAGTCTACAGGGGGAGACCCAGTACTTC. Its protein product is CASSLQGETQYF. This sequence joins TRBV25-1 and TRBJ2-5, with 7 bases that match TRBD1. Germline values: CDR1 MGHDK, CDR2 SYGVNS. The CDR3 totals 12 residues. J gave up 5 bases and V 5 bases, and 2 bases lay outside the gene matches.

This clone has a handful of counts. The chain links TRBV28 to TRBJ2-7; D possibly corresponds to TRBD2 (5 bases). From germline, CDR1 is MDHEN and CDR2 SYDVKM. The CDR3 spans 14 residues. V dropped 6 bases and J dropped 1 base, with 13 bases sitting between them. CDR3 region: CASSRPGLSYEQYF. The DNA for the CDR3 is TGTGCCAGCAGCCGTCCCGGACTGTCCTACGAGCAGTACTTC.

The chain is built from TRBV18 and TRBJ1-5; a possible D gene is TRBD1 (5 bases). The V end was cut by 3 bases, the J end by 6 bases, with 18 bases between. The germline V gene has CDR1 KGHSH and CDR2 LQKENI. This CDR3 comprises 16 residues. The CDR3 bases are TGTGCCAGCTCACCTACGGCGGGGGGAGGAGGTCAGCCCCAGCATTTT. Translation: CASSPTAGGGGQPQHF. Variable domain in full (rest from reference TRBV18 and TRBJ1-5): NAGVMQNPRHLVRRRGQEARLRCSPMKGHSHVYWYRQLPEEGLKFMVYLQKENIIDESGMPKERFSAEFPKEGPSILRIQQVVRGDSAAYFCASSPTAGGGGQPQHFGDGTRLSIL.

The gene calls are TRBV7-2 and TRBJ2-3; D ambiguous. Trimming stripped 5 bases from V and 1 base from J, with 10 bases between. Germline V gene sequence: CDR1 SGHTA, CDR2 FQGNSA. The CDR3 has 14 amino acids. The CDR3 DNA sequence: TGTGCCAGCAGCATAAATCAGGGCACAGATACGCAGTATTTT. Protein: CASSINQGTDTQYF.

The chain combines TRBV6-6 with TRBJ1-5; possible D gene TRBD1, 5 bases. Germline assignment: CDR1 MNHNY and CDR2 SVGAGI (reference sequence). The CDR3 is 16 amino acids. V lost 6 bases to trimming and J lost 0 bases, with 15 bases between them. The chain's CDR3 is CASSQGEGPSNQPQHF. Written as DNA, the CDR3 is TGTGCCAGCAGCCAGGGCGAGGGGCCTAGCAATCAGCCCCAGCATTTT.

The V and J genes are TRBV7-3 and TRBJ2-5; 9 bases match TRBD2. The trim removed 5 bases at V and 5 bases at J, leaving 12 bases unmatched. Germline V gene data show CDR1 as SGHTA and CDR2 as FQGTGA. The CDR3 covers 16 residues. The CDR3, as DNA: TGTGCCAGCAGCCCAGGTCGGCTAGCGGGGAGTGAGACCCAGTACTTC. Translating gives CASSPGRLAGSETQYF. The whole variable domain, remainder taken from reference TRBV7-3 and TRBJ2-5, is GAGVSQTPSNKVTEKGKYVELRCDPISGHTALYWYRQSLGQGPEFLIYFQGTGAADDSGLPNDRFFAVRPEGSVSTLKIQRTERGDSAVYLCASSPGRLAGSETQYFGPGTRLLVL.

V is TRBV6-6 and J is TRBJ2-1; 7 nucleotides align to TRBD1. The CDR3 consists of 14 residues. The ends lost 5 bases at V and 5 bases at J; junction bases unmatched: 6. Germline CDR1 reads MNHNY; CDR2 reads SVGAGI (reference sequence). The CDR3 reads CASSPGTANNEQFF. The CDR3 bases are TGTGCCAGCAGTCCCGGGACAGCTAACAATGAGCAGTTCTTC.

CDR3: CASRHGTVGNQPQHF. Here the CDR3 DNA reads TGTGCCAGTAGACACGGGACAGTAGGAAATCAGCCCCAGCATTTT. V gene TRBV19 combines with J gene TRBJ1-5; TRBD1 aligns across 7 bases. Germline trimming cut 6 bases from V and 4 bases from J; bases unmatched to any gene: 9. Germline V CDR1 and CDR2: LNHDA, SQIVND (reference sequence). This CDR3 is 15 amino acids long.

By share, this clone ranks as large. Additional DNA sequences in this sample encode the identical CDR3. The chain joins TRBV6-4 to TRBJ1-1; TRBD1 agrees at 7 bases. The CDR3 covers 13 residues. V shed 2 bases, J shed 5 bases, and the junction held 2 bases outside the gene matches. The germline V gene has CDR1 MRHNA and CDR2 SNTAGT. The chain's CDR3 is CASSDMTGTEAFF. The CDR3 DNA follows: TGTGCCAGCAGTGACATGACAGGGACTGAAGCTTTCTTT.

V gene TRBV28 combines with J gene TRBJ2-4, with D unresolved. Looked up from germline, CDR1 is MDHEN and CDR2 is SYDVKM. Trimming pared 3 bases from V and 0 bases from J, leaving 6 bases between. The length of the CDR3 is 14 residues. CDR3 sequence: CASSLTTAKNIQYF. The CDR3 bases are TGTGCCAGCAGTTTGACGACAGCCAAAAACATTCAGTACTTC.

The gene calls are TRBV5-1 and TRBJ2-6; D is ambiguous. V shed 0 bases and J shed 4 bases, with 14 bases lying between them. CDR1 is SGHRS and CDR2 is YFSETQ in the germline V gene. The CDR3 length is 17 residues. CDR3 DNA sequence: TGCGCCAGCAGCTTGGTTCCAGCCGGCTCGGGGGCCAACGTCCTGACTTTC. It codes for CASSLVPAGSGANVLTF.

The sample holds one count of this clone. This CDR3 is also generated by other DNA sequences in the sample. V and J are TRBV6-1 and TRBJ2-4; 12 nucleotides line up with TRBD2. The CDR3 contains 18 residues. With V trimmed by 4 bases and J by 7 bases, 14 bases remained unmatched. Germline loops: CDR1 MNHNS, CDR2 SASEGT. In nucleotides, the CDR3 is TGTGCCAGCAGTGCCCTCCGCCGGTCTAGCGGGGGGGATAACATTCAGTACTTC. Translating gives CASSALRRSSGGDNIQYF.

The chain uses TRBV20-1 and TRBJ2-2; unclear D gene. V lost 6 bases, J lost 10 bases, and 12 bases lay in between. CDR1 and CDR2 from the germline V gene are DFQATT and SNEGSKA (reference sequence). This CDR3 is 11 amino acids long. CDR3 in amino acids: CSAARAEELFF. The DNA of the CDR3 is TGCAGTGCAGCCCGGGCGGAGGAGCTGTTTTTT.

The gene calls are TRBV14 and TRBJ2-1; D may be TRBD2 (7 bases). The CDR3 has 16 residues. The V gene's germline CDR1 is SGHDN and CDR2 FVKESK. Trimming took 2 bases from V and 0 from J, leaving 11 bases between them. This chain's CDR3 is CASSQLRGASYNEQFF. The CDR3 nucleotides are TGTGCCAGCAGCCAACTACGGGGGGCCTCCTACAATGAGCAGTTCTTC.

The rearrangement uses TRBV30 and TRBJ1-2, with 9 bases aligning to TRBD1. The ends lost 3 bases at V and 0 bases at J; junction bases unmatched: 8. The CDR3 has 16 residues. From germline, CDR1 is GTSNPN and CDR2 SVGIG (reference sequence). CDR3 sequence reads: CAWRLGTGRTNYGYTF. CDR3 sequence (DNA): TGTGCCTGGAGGCTGGGGACAGGGCGTACTAACTATGGCTACACCTTC.

The count of this clone is one. The chain links TRBV7-2 to TRBJ2-7, with D perhaps given as TRBD1 or TRBD2 (5 bases each). The length of the CDR3 is 14 residues. V shed 4 bases and J shed 1 base, with 11 bases lying between them. Germline assignment: CDR1 SGHTA and CDR2 FQGNSA. The CDR3 coding sequence is TGTGCCAGCAGCTCCACCGGGACGTCCTACGAGCAGTACTTC. It translates to CASSSTGTSYEQYF.

The V gene is TRBV7-9, the J gene TRBJ1-2; D unclear. Trimming pared 1 base from V and 0 bases from J, leaving 15 bases between. Germline CDR1 is SEHNR and CDR2 is FQNEAQ (reference sequence). This CDR3 region has 17 residues. CDR3 nucleotide sequence: TGTGCCAGCAGCTTAGGCGTTATGACCGGAGCTAACTATGGCTACACCTTC. It encodes CASSLGVMTGANYGYTF.

This chain connects TRBV7-2 to TRBJ2-7, with TRBD2 matching over 14 bases. Per germline, CDR1 SGHTA and CDR2 FQGNSA. V dropped 5 bases and J dropped 3; count of bases not matched to a gene: 6. This CDR3 spans 16 amino acids. The CDR3 region has the DNA TGTGCCAGCAGCGTGACTAGCGGGGGGGGTCACTACGAGCAGTACTTC. As protein: CASSVTSGGGHYEQYF.